This T cell receptor beta chain was recovered during a study of tumor-infiltrating lymphocytes in primary liver carcinoma. Background on the study: Subjects consisted of male and female patients aged 30 to 69 years.

Notes on this clonotype: The antigen remains undetermined.

Between roughly 20 and 33 mg of unsorted bulk tissue served as the source from which RNA and DNA were co-extracted. HBV chronically infected the treatment-naive patients. Sampling targeted five separate regions of each tumor, which included the tumor centre. With around 490 ng total RNA as template and a constant-region primer, TCR beta cDNA was made. Libraries for TCR beta were built through three nested multiplex PCR rounds, which together made up a slightly modified ARM-PCR procedure. From the multiplex PCR reads, TCRdb called clonotypes with MiXCR, one entry per CDR3 protein. The repertoire holds under 200,000 distinct CDR3 sequences, with over 80% as singletons. General study points: Tumor top-250-clone fraction significantly exceeded that of blood (p = 0.039).

The receptor was derived from a man aged 35-49 years with primary liver carcinoma and hepatitis B virus infection. Sequencing was done on a sample of tumor tissue from primary liver carcinoma.

The CDR3 is CSLWEEQETQYF. The DNA of the CDR3 is TGCAGCCTTTGGGAGGAGCAAGAGACCCAGTACTTC. The chain couples TRBV29-1 to TRBJ2-5; the D gene is possibly TRBD2 (6 bases). In germline, CDR1 is SQVTM, CDR2 ANQGSEA. Trimming left V 8 bases short and J 2 bases short, with 12 bases between. This CDR3 has 12 residues.